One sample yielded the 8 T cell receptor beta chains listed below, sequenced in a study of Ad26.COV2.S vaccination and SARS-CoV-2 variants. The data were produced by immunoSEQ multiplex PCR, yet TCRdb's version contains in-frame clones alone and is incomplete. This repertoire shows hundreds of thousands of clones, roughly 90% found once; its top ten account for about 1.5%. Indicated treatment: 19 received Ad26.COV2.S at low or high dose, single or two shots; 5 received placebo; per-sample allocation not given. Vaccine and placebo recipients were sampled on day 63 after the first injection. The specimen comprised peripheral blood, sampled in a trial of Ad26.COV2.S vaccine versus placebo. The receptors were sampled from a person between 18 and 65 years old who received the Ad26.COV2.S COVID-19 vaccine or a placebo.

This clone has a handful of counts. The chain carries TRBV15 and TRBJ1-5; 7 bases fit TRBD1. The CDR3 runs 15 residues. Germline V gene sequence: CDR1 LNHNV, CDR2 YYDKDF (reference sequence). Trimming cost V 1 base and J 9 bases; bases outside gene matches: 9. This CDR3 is CATSRGGTDDGPQHF. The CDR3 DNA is TGTGCCACCAGCAGAGGGGGGACAGACGACGGGCCCCAGCATTTT.

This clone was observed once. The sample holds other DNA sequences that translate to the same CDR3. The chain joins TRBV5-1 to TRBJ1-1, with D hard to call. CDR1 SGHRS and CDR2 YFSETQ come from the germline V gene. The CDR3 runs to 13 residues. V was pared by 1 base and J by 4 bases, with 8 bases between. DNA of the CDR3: TGCGCCAGCAGCTTGTTGGGCGGCACTGAAGCTTTCTTT. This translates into CASSLLGGTEAFF.

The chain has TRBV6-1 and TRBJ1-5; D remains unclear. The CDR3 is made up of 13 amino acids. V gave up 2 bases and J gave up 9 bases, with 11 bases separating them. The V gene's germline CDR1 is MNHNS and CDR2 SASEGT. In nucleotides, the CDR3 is TGTGCCAGCAGTGAAAGGGAATCTCTGCCCCAGCATTTT. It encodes CASSERESLPQHF.

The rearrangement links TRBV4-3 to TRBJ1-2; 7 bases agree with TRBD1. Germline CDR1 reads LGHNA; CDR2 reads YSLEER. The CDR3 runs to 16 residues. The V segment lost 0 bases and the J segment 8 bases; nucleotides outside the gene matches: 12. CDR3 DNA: TGCGCCAGCAGCCAAGACTCGGGGACAGTGCCCTACGGCTACACCTTC. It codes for CASSQDSGTVPYGYTF.

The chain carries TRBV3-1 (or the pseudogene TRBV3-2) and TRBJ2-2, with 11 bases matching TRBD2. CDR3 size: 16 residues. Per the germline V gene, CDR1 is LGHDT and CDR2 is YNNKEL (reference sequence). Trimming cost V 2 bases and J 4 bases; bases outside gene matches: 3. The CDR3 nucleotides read TGTGCCAGCAGCCAACGACTAGCGGGATTCACCGGGGAGCTGTTTTTT. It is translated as CASSQRLAGFTGELFF.

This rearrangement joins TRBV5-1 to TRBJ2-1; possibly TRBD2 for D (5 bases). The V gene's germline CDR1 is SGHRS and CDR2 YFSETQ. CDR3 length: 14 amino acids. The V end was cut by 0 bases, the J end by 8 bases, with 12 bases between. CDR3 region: CASSLGTFGDEQFF. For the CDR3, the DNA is TGCGCCAGCAGCTTGGGGACCTTCGGGGATGAGCAGTTCTTC.

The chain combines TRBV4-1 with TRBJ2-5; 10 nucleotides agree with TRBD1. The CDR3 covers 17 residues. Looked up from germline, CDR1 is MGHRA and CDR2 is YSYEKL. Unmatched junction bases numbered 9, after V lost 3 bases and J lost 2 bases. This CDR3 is CASSHPDQDRGQETQYF. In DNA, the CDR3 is TGCGCCAGCAGCCACCCCGATCAGGACAGGGGGCAAGAGACCCAGTACTTC.

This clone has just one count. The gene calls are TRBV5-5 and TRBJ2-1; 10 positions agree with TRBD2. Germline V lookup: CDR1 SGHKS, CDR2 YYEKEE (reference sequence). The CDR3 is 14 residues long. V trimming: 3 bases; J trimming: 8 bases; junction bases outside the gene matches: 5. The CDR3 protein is CASSSLAGGYEQFF. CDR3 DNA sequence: TGTGCCAGCAGCTCATTAGCGGGAGGCTATGAGCAGTTCTTC.